A single sample is the source of the 11 T cell receptor beta chains below, sequenced in a study of CD8 T cells in Susac syndrome. Random-hexamer reverse transcription was applied to about 0.5 to 1 ug RNA. MiXCR, run by TCRdb on the immunoSEQ multiplex PCR reads, gives a single entry per CDR3 protein. The repertoire consists of under 250,000 distinct CDR3 sequences, with roughly 93% occurring once and the leading ten covering about 0.14%. Source material: CD4+ T cells from PBMCs. Source of these receptors: a human donor with Susac syndrome.

This chain connects TRBV9 to TRBJ1-1, with D unclear. The CDR3 spans 13 residues. The V end lost 0 bases, the J end lost 7 bases, and 10 bases lay between the germline ends. From germline, CDR1 is SGDLS and CDR2 YYNGEE. CDR3 in DNA: TGTGCCAGCAGCGTAGTAGGACTGCTTGAAGCTTTCTTT. Translating gives CASSVVGLLEAFF. The variable domain in full, with the rest retrieved from reference TRBV9 and TRBJ1-1, is DSGVTQTPKHLITATGQRVTLRCSPRSGDLSVYWYQQSLDQGLQFLIQYYNGEERAKGNILERFSAQQFPDLHSELNLSSLELGDSALYFCASSVVGLLEAFFGQGTRLTVV.

The chain joins TRBV5-1 to TRBJ2-5, with a tentative D call TRBD1 (5 bases). CDR1 is SGHRS and CDR2 is YFSETQ in the germline V gene. This CDR3 is 15 amino acids long. V lost 1 base and J lost 2, with 12 bases in between. The DNA for the CDR3 is TGCGCCAGCAGCTTGTTCACAGGCCTTCAAGAGACCCAGTACTTC. Translated, it gives CASSLFTGLQETQYF. Full variable domain (outside the CDR3, taken from reference TRBV5-1 and TRBJ2-5): KAGVTQTPRYLIKTRGQQVTLSCSPISGHRSVSWYQQTPGQGLQFLFEYFSETQRNKGNFPGRFSGRQFSNSRSEMNVSTLELGDSALYLCASSLFTGLQETQYFGPGTRLLVL.

This sequence joins TRBV18 and TRBJ2-7; tentative D call: TRBD1 (5 bases). The CDR3 length is 13 residues. The germline V gene encodes CDR1 KGHSH and CDR2 LQKENI. Trimming took 2 bases from V and 7 from J, leaving 12 bases between them. In DNA, the CDR3 is TGTGCCAGCTCACCAGGTTCTAGGGGAGAGCAGTACTTC. This sequence encodes CASSPGSRGEQYF. The full variable domain, rest sourced from reference TRBV18 and TRBJ2-7, is NAGVMQNPRHLVRRRGQEARLRCSPMKGHSHVYWYRQLPEEGLKFMVYLQKENIIDESGMPKERFSAEFPKEGPSILRIQQVVRGDSAAYFCASSPGSRGEQYFGPGTRLTVT.

The J gene is TRBJ2-1, the V gene TRBV11-2; 10 positions agree with TRBD2. This CDR3 region has 17 residues. The trim removed 7 bases at V and 8 bases at J, leaving 17 bases unmatched. In germline, CDR1 is SGHAT, CDR2 FQNNGV. Here the CDR3 DNA reads TGTGCCAGCACCTCGTGGCCAGCGGGGGGGCCTGGGGATGAGCAGTTCTTC. It specifies CASTSWPAGGPGDEQFF.

This clonotype was picked up one time. The genes are TRBV20-1 and TRBJ2-3; 9 positions agree with TRBD1. The CDR3 consists of 15 residues. V lost 2 bases and J lost 5; bases outside the gene matches: 8. The germline CDR1 and CDR2 sequences are DFQATT and SNEGSKA (reference sequence). The CDR3 coding sequence is TGCAGTGCTAGACTAACCGGGACAGGGATAGATACGCAGTATTTT. This gives the protein CSARLTGTGIDTQYF.

This clonotype was recorded once. The junction differs from germline at one of its ends, possibly a read error. The chain carries TRBV7-2 and TRBJ1-5; no firm D call. Per germline, CDR1 SGHTA and CDR2 FQGNSA. The CDR3 spans 13 residues. The CDR3 reads CASSLAANPPQHF. In DNA form, the CDR3 reads TGTGCCAGCAGCTTAGCGGCCAATCCGCCCCAGCATTTT.

V usage is TRBV6-5 and J usage is TRBJ1-5; 7 nucleotides match TRBD1. In germline, CDR1 is MNHEY, CDR2 SVGAGI. With 2 bases clipped from V and 0 bases from J, the junction kept 19 bases outside the gene matches. CDR3 length: 21 amino acids. The CDR3 DNA sequence: TGTGCCAGCAGTTACGCACCGACAGGGACGTTTGGAGGAGTTAGCAATCAGCCCCAGCATTTT. It is translated as CASSYAPTGTFGGVSNQPQHF.

This chain connects TRBV4-3 to TRBJ1-3, with a weak D call TRBD1 (5 bases). This CDR3 spans 15 amino acids. V was clipped by 3 bases and J by 0 bases, with 9 bases between them. Germline V gene lookup returns CDR1 LGHNA and CDR2 YSLEER. CDR3 bases: TGCGCCAGCAGCCAGTCAGGGCACTCTGGAAACACCATATATTTT. It codes for CASSQSGHSGNTIYF.

J is TRBJ1-2 and V is TRBV12-3 or TRBV12-4; D remains ambiguous. V was cut by 5 bases and J by 2 bases, with 9 bases left in between. This CDR3 is built from 13 residues. CDR3 sequence (DNA): TGTGCCAGCAGTCCGACACAAAACTATGGCTACACCTTC. This translates into CASSPTQNYGYTF.

This clonotype has only one observation. V usage is TRBV20-1 and J usage is TRBJ2-3, with 12 positions matching TRBD2. Germline trimming cut 0 bases from V and 5 bases from J; bases unmatched to any gene: 6. This CDR3 spans 16 amino acids. CDR1 is DFQATT and CDR2 is SNEGSKA in the germline V gene (reference sequence). The CDR3 reads CSARDVSSGGEDTQYF. The CDR3, as DNA: TGCAGTGCTAGAGATGTGTCTAGCGGGGGGGAAGATACGCAGTATTTT.

This chain uses TRBV12-3 or TRBV12-4 with TRBJ1-2, with 10 nucleotides matching TRBD1. After removal of 3 bases from V and 7 bases from J, the junction contained 5 bases not matched to a gene. This CDR3 has 14 residues. The CDR3 spells CASSFGDRGSGYTF. In nucleotides, the CDR3 is TGTGCCAGCAGTTTTGGGGACAGGGGCTCTGGCTACACCTTC.